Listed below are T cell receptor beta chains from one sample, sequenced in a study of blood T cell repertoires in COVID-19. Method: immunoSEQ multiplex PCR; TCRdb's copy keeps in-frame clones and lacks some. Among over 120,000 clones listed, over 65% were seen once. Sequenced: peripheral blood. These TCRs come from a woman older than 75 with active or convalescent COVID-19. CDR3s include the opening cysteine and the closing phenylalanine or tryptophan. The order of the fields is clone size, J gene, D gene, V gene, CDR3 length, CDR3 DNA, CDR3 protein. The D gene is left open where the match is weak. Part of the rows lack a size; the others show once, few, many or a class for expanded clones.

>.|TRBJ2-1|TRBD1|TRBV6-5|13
TGTGCCAGCACAACACAGGGGAGAGGTGAGCAGTTCTTC
CASTTQGRGEQFF
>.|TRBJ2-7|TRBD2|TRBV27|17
TGTGCCAGCGGGTTCGGGACTAGCGGGCGAAGCTCCTACGAGCAGTACTTC
CASGFGTSGRSSYEQYF
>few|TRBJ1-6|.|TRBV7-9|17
TGTGCCAGCAGCTTTGGTATACTTTACAGGAATAATTCACCCCTCCACTTT
CASSFGILYRNNSPLHF
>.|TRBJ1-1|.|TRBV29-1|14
TGCAGCGTTTGTTACAGCAGTTTGAACACTGAAGCTTTCTTT
CSVCYSSLNTEAFF
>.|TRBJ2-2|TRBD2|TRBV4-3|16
TGCGCCAGCAGCCGGCAGCGGGGGGGCAACACCGGGGAGCTGTTTTTT
CASSRQRGGNTGELFF
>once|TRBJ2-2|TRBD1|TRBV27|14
TGTGCCAGCCAGGGGGCGCGGAACACCGGGGAGCTGTTTTTT
CASQGARNTGELFF
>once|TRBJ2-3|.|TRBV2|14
TGTGCCACCATCCAGGGTGTATCGACAGATACGCAGTATTTT
CATIQGVSTDTQYF
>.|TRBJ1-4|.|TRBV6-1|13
TGTGCCATAAGAGAGGGAAGCTATGAAAAACTGTTTTTT
CAIREGSYEKLFF
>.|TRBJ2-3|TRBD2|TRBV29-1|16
TGCAGCGTTCTGTTTAGGGCTAGCGGGGGCACAGATACGCAGTATTTT
CSVLFRASGGTDTQYF
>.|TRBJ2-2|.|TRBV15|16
TGTGCCACCAGCTCCGGCGGTCGTCGGAACACCGGGGAGCTGTTTTTT
CATSSGGRRNTGELFF
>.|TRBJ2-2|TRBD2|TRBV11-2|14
TGTGCCAGCAGACTAGCGGGGCGCACCGGGGAGCTGTTTTTT
CASRLAGRTGELFF
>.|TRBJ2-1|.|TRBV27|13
TGTGCCAGCAGTTTGTTTCCCCCCTATGAGCAGTTCTTC
CASSLFPPYEQFF
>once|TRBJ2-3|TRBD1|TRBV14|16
TGTGCCAGCAGCCAGATGTGGACAGGGCGCACAGATACGCAGTATTTT
CASSQMWTGRTDTQYF
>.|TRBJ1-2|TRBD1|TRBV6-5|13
TGTGCCAGCAGAATGGACAGGGCCTATGGCTACACCTTC
CASRMDRAYGYTF
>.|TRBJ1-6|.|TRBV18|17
TGTGCCAGCTCCACCCGTCTCAGGGGAGGGGATAATTCACCCCTCCACTTT
CASSTRLRGGDNSPLHF
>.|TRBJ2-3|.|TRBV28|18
TGTGCCAGCAGTTTGTCCCCCGGGTTAGGTAGCAGCACAGATACGCAGTATTTT
CASSLSPGLGSSTDTQYF
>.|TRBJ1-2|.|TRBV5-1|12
TGCGCCAGCAGCCAAAATAACTATGGCTACACCTTC
CASSQNNYGYTF
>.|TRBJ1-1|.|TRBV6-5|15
TGTGCCAGCAGGAGTCCGGGGGGGGGTAACACTGAAGCTTTCTTT
CASRSPGGGNTEAFF
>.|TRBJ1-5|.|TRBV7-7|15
TGTGCTAGCCTCTGGGCTGTTTCGGGCAATCAGCCCCAGCATTTT
CASLWAVSGNQPQHF
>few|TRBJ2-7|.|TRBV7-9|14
TGTGCCAGCAGCTCCGAGACAGGTTCCTACGAGCAGTACTTC
CASSSETGSYEQYF
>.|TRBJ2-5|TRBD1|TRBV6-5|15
TGTGCCAGCAGCCACCGGACAGGGTTTAGGGAGACCCAGTACTTC
CASSHRTGFRETQYF
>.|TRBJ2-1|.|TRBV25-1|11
TGTGCCAGCAGTGCTCGTAATGAGCAGTTCTTC
CASSARNEQFF
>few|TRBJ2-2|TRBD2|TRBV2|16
TGTGCCAGCAGTGAAACTAGCGGGGGGGCCACCGGGGAGCTGTTTTTT
CASSETSGGATGELFF
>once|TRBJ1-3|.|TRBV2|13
TGTGCCAGCAGACAGGGTTCTGGAAACACCATATATTTT
CASRQGSGNTIYF
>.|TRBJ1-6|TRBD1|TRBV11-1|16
TGTGCCAGCAGCTTATTACCGGGACAGGGCGGGTCACCCCTCCACTTT
CASSLLPGQGGSPLHF
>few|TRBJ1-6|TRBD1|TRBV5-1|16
TGCGCCAGCAGCTTATCCGGGACAGTGGGTAATTCACCCCTCCACTTT
CASSLSGTVGNSPLHF
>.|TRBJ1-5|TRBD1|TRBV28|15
TGTGCCAGCAGATACAGGACAGGGGACAACCAGCCCCAGCATTTT
CASRYRTGDNQPQHF
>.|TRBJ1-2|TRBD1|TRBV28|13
TGTGCCAGCAGTCCGGACAGGGAGTATGGCTACACCTTC
CASSPDREYGYTF
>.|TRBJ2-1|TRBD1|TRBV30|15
TGTGCCTGGAGTGCGGGACAGGGGGTGTACAATGAGCAGTTCTTC
CAWSAGQGVYNEQFF
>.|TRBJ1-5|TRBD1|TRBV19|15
TGTGCCAGTAGGGGACAGGGTTTTAGCAATCAGCCCCAGCATTTT
CASRGQGFSNQPQHF
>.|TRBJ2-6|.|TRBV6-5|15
TGTGCCTCGAACGGGGGTCCCTCTGGGGCCAACGTCCTGACTTTC
CASNGGPSGANVLTF
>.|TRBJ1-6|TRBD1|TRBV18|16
TGTGCCAGCTCACCCACTCCGCAACAGGGGGGTTCACCCCTCCACTTT
CASSPTPQQGGSPLHF
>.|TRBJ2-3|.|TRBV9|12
TGTGCCAGCAGCGATAACACAGATACGCAGTATTTT
CASSDNTDTQYF
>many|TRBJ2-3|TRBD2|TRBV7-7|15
TGTGCTAGCAGCTTTACGGGACTAGTCACAGATACGCAGTATTTT
CASSFTGLVTDTQYF
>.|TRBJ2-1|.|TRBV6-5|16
TGTGCCAGCAGTTATAGTTGGGGGCAAGTCAGCAATGAGCAGTTCTTC
CASSYSWGQVSNEQFF
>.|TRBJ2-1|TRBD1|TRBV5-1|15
TGCGCCAGCAGCTTACAGGGGGCAGGCAGGGATGAGCAGTTCTTC
CASSLQGAGRDEQFF
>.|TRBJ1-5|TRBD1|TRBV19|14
TGTGCCAGTAGTATAGGACAGGGTTCTTGGCCCCAGCATTTT
CASSIGQGSWPQHF
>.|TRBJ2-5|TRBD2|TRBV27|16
TGTGCCAGCAGCAAGTACCTAGCGGGGGATAAAGAGACCCAGTACTTC
CASSKYLAGDKETQYF
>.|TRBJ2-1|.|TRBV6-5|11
TGTGCCAGCCGACAAAACAATGAGCAGTTCTTC
CASRQNNEQFF
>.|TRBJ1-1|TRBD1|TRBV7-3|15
TGTGCCAGCAGCTTAAAGGCAGGGGGCCGGACTGAAGCTTTCTTT
CASSLKAGGRTEAFF
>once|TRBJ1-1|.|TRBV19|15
TGTGCCAGTAGTCCACAGGGACACCCGAACACTGAAGCTTTCTTT
CASSPQGHPNTEAFF
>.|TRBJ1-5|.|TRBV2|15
TGTGCCAGCAGGGAGAGACCCCATAGGAATCAGCCCCAGCATTTT
CASRERPHRNQPQHF
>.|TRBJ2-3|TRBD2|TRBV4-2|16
TGTGCCAGCAGCCAGATTATAGCGGGGGGGCCAGATACGCAGTATTTT
CASSQIIAGGPDTQYF